The rows below give T cell receptor beta chains drawn from one sample of a study of blood T cell repertoires in COVID-19. TCRdb keeps only in-frame clones here, not all; method: immunoSEQ multiplex PCR. The table shows more than 300,000 clones, with approximately 90% occurring only once. Sequencing was carried out using PBMCs or T cells enriched from blood (not recorded which). These receptors came from a middle-aged woman who had been exposed to COVID-19. CDR3s include the opening cysteine and the closing phenylalanine or tryptophan. A D gene is named only where the DNA matches it firmly. The size field is filled for only some rows; it gives once, few, many or a size class.

-,-,TRBV12-5,TRBJ2-1,TGTGCTAGTAAAAAAGGGGGGGCAGGCACCGACAATGAGCAGTTCTTC,CASKKGGAGTDNEQFF
-,-,TRBV6-5,TRBJ1-1,TGTGCCAGTCAGGGCGGGAACACTGAAGCTTTCTTT,CASQGGNTEAFF
TRBD2,-,TRBV19,TRBJ2-3,TGTGCCAGTACCCCTAGCGGGGGCACAGATACGCAGTATTTT,CASTPSGGTDTQYF
-,-,TRBV18,TRBJ2-2,TGTGCCAGCTCACCAACTGCCGGGACAATTACCGGGGAGCTGTTTTTT,CASSPTAGTITGELFF
TRBD1,-,TRBV14,TRBJ1-4,TGTGCCAGCAGCCAAGGTCTTATCTTTGGGACAGTCGGGAATCGAGGCGAAAAACTGTTTTTT,CASSQGLIFGTVGNRGEKLFF
TRBD1,-,TRBV10-3,TRBJ1-2,TGTGCCATCAGGGAGAACGGACAGGGTTATGGCTACACCTTC,CAIRENGQGYGYTF
-,-,TRBV5-1,TRBJ2-2,TGCGCCAGCAAAAAAACACGGGGAACCGGGGAGCTGTTTTTT,CASKKTRGTGELFF
-,-,TRBV25-1,TRBJ1-6,TGTGCCAGCAGTGAACCCAGGGTGTTAGGTTCACCCCTCCACTTT,CASSEPRVLGSPLHF
TRBD1,-,TRBV7-9,TRBJ1-2,TGTGCCAGCAGAAGACGGGACAGAGATGGGGATAACTATGGCTACACCTTC,CASRRRDRDGDNYGYTF
-,-,TRBV5-4,TRBJ2-1,TGTGCCAGCAGCTTGGCCGGGTCGGGGTTGAATGAGCAGTTCTTC,CASSLAGSGLNEQFF
TRBD1,-,TRBV5-1,TRBJ1-2,TGCGCCAGCAGCTTAGTCCCGGGACAGGGGAACTATGGCTACACCTTC,CASSLVPGQGNYGYTF
TRBD1,-,TRBV13,TRBJ1-3,TGTGCCAGCAGCCCCTGGACAGGTTCTTCTGGAAACACCATATATTTT,CASSPWTGSSGNTIYF
TRBD2,-,TRBV11-2,TRBJ2-3,TGTGCCAGCAGCTTCCGACTAGCGGGGGGCACAGATACGCAGTATTTT,CASSFRLAGGTDTQYF
TRBD2,-,TRBV29-1,TRBJ2-1,TGCAGCGTTGAAGCTTTGGCTAGCGGGAGTCGGTACAATGAGCAGTTCTTC,CSVEALASGSRYNEQFF
-,-,TRBV9,TRBJ2-1,TGTGCCAGCAGCGTAGCCGGCCTTTTGCGGGATGAGCAGTTCTTC,CASSVAGLLRDEQFF
TRBD2,-,TRBV3-1/TRBV3-2,TRBJ2-3,TGTGCCAGCAGCCAAACTAGCGGGGGGCCGCACGGAGATACGCAGTATTTT,CASSQTSGGPHGDTQYF
-,-,TRBV19,TRBJ1-5,TGTGCCAGTAGGAATAGGAGGGTGAATCAGCCCCAGCATTTT,CASRNRRVNQPQHF
-,-,TRBV30,TRBJ1-1,TGTGCCGGCACCCGCAGGGGCTGGGACACTGAAGCTTTCTTT,CAGTRRGWDTEAFF
TRBD1,few,TRBV6-5,TRBJ1-4,TGTGCCAGCAGCCTCGACAGGGGAGGGGAAAAACTGTTTTTT,CASSLDRGGEKLFF
-,-,TRBV2,TRBJ1-3,TGTGCCAGCAAGCGCCGGGACACGGACACCATATATTTT,CASKRRDTDTIYF
-,-,TRBV7-9,TRBJ1-6,TGTGCCAGCAGCTTAGGTGCGGGGGCTAACTCACCCCTCCACTTT,CASSLGAGANSPLHF
TRBD1,-,TRBV5-1,TRBJ1-1,TGCGCCAGCAGCTCCCCGGGACAGGGGGATGGGCGGGTCAACACTGAAGCTTTCTTT,CASSSPGQGDGRVNTEAFF
-,-,TRBV5-4,TRBJ1-1,TGTGCCAGCAGCTTGGCCATGGGGGGTACTGAAGCTTTCTTT,CASSLAMGGTEAFF
TRBD1,-,TRBV11-1,TRBJ2-7,TGTGCCAGCAGCCAGGACAGGTCCTACGAGCAGTACTTC,CASSQDRSYEQYF
-,-,TRBV20-1,TRBJ2-5,TGCAGTGCTAGTGCGGAGACCCAGTACTTC,CSASAETQYF
-,once,TRBV3-1/TRBV3-2,TRBJ1-1,TGTGCCAGCAGCCAAGATGGCAGGGTAAAAGCTTTCTTT,CASSQDGRVKAFF
-,-,TRBV7-9,TRBJ1-2,TGTGCCAGCAGCTCAGGATACTATGGCTACACCTTC,CASSSGYYGYTF
TRBD1,-,TRBV7-3,TRBJ1-6,TGTGCCAGCAGCTCAGGGGGTAGCGGTTCACCCCTCCACTTT,CASSSGGSGSPLHF
-,-,TRBV9,TRBJ1-3,TGTGCCAGCAGCGTAGCAAGGGGAAGCTCTGGAAACACCATATATTTT,CASSVARGSSGNTIYF
TRBD2,-,TRBV30,TRBJ2-7,TGTGCCTGGAGTGTAACCGCAATAGCAGCGGGAGCCTTTCCCTCCTACGAGCAGTACTTC,CAWSVTAIAAGAFPSYEQYF
-,-,TRBV12-3/TRBV12-4,TRBJ1-1,TGTGCCAGCAGTTTATATAACACTGAAGCTTTCTTT,CASSLYNTEAFF
-,-,TRBV25-1,TRBJ1-3,TGTGCCAGCAGTGAATTTAAGGCAGGGACTGGAAACACCATATATTTT,CASSEFKAGTGNTIYF